The rows below give T cell receptor beta chains drawn from one sample of a study of human T cells and chemical hapten exposure. MiXCR, applied by TCRdb to the RACE reads, yields one record per CDR3 protein. The sample lists approximately 89,000 distinct CDR3 sequences; 6% to 8.5% were seen once. This sample comprised whole blood, obtained in connection with sensitization to the hapten diphenylcyclopropenone (DPC). These receptors all come from a woman in her twenties or thirties with alopecia areata. Some clones in this sample may be carry-over from other donors' samples. CDR3s include the opening cysteine and the closing phenylalanine or tryptophan. D genes are given only for firm matches. The size of a clone is reported for some rows only, either as once, few or many, or as a class for expanded clones.

clone size,D gene,J gene,V gene,CDR3 protein,CDR3 DNA
many,TRBD1,TRBJ2-7,TRBV5-6,CASSAVGTAYEQYF,TGTGCCAGCAGCGCCGTCGGGACAGCCTACGAGCAGTACTTC
few,NA,TRBJ2-1,TRBV12-3/TRBV12-4,CASSLKGSEYNEQFF,TGTGCCAGCAGTTTAAAGGGGTCAGAATACAATGAGCAGTTCTTC
few,NA,TRBJ1-4,TRBV2,CAIGRNQNEKLFF,TGTGCGATAGGACGGAACCAAAATGAAAAACTGTTTTTT
many,TRBD2,TRBJ2-7,TRBV5-5,CASSFGSGGYEQYF,TGTGCCAGCAGCTTCGGGAGCGGGGGCTACGAGCAGTACTTC
many,NA,TRBJ2-1,TRBV10-3,CAISARTDNEQFF,TGTGCCATCAGTGCGAGGACAGACAATGAGCAGTTCTTC
NA,NA,TRBJ1-1,TRBV7-9,CASSLGGVAEAFF,TGTGCCAGCAGCTTAGGTGGGGTCGCTGAAGCTTTCTTT
NA,NA,TRBJ1-2,TRBV7-9,CASSPDGGRQGGYTF,TGTGCCAGCAGCCCCGATGGGGGCCGCCAGGGCGGCTACACCTTC
few,TRBD1,TRBJ2-3,TRBV2,CASSESGRTGADTQYF,TGTGCCAGCAGTGAAAGTGGCAGGACAGGGGCAGATACGCAGTATTTT
few,NA,TRBJ1-6,TRBV11-1,CASSSGLIRSPLHF,TGTGCCAGCAGCTCGGGACTTATTCGTTCACCCCTCCACTTT
few,NA,TRBJ1-1,TRBV6-5,CASSLNLETTALNTEAFF,TGTGCCAGCAGTTTAAACCTCGAAACGACAGCCTTGAACACTGAAGCTTTCTTT
many,TRBD1,TRBJ1-1,TRBV5-1,CASSLVGTGSEAFF,TGCGCCAGCAGCTTGGTGGGGACAGGCAGTGAAGCTTTCTTT
few,NA,TRBJ2-1,TRBV11-2,CASSLEGQSYNEQFF,TGTGCCAGCAGCTTAGAAGGACAATCCTACAATGAGCAGTTCTTC
many,NA,TRBJ1-5,TRBV6-6,CASSPLGGSQPQHF,TGTGCCAGCAGCCCCCTGGGGGGAAGCCAGCCCCAGCATTTT
many,TRBD1,TRBJ2-7,TRBV9,CASSVTGTGGYEQYF,TGTGCCAGCAGCGTCACCGGGACAGGGGGCTACGAGCAGTACTTC
NA,TRBD1,TRBJ1-5,TRBV2,CASSARQGSMYSNQPQHF,TGTGCCAGCAGTGCTCGACAGGGCTCGATGTATAGCAATCAGCCCCAGCATTTT
many,NA,TRBJ1-3,TRBV3-1,CASIGGLSGNTIYF,TGTGCCAGCATCGGGGGCCTCTCTGGAAACACCATATATTTT
few,NA,TRBJ2-3,TRBV5-1,CASSPGLSTDTQYF,TGCGCCAGCAGCCCGGGACTCAGCACAGATACGCAGTATTTT
many,NA,TRBJ2-7,TRBV6-5,CAAFGPGTYEQYF,TGTGCCGCCTTTGGACCCGGCACCTACGAGCAGTACTTC
many,NA,TRBJ1-1,TRBV18,CASSPPGWKGEAFF,TGTGCCAGCTCACCACCGGGGTGGAAGGGTGAAGCTTTCTTT
NA,TRBD1,TRBJ1-1,TRBV5-1,CASSQQGDNTEAFF,TGCGCCAGCAGCCAACAGGGGGACAACACTGAAGCTTTCTTT
many,TRBD1,TRBJ1-2,TRBV4-1,CASSHGQGYGYTF,TGCGCCAGCAGCCATGGACAGGGCTATGGCTACACCTTC
few,NA,TRBJ1-2,TRBV30,CAWSTPTSGYTF,TGTGCCTGGTCTACTCCGACTAGCGGCTACACCTTC
few,TRBD1,TRBJ1-2,TRBV7-9,CASNLQGAEGYTF,TGTGCCAGCAACTTACAGGGGGCGGAGGGCTACACCTTC
many,NA,TRBJ2-7,TRBV10-3,CAISEGSGYEQYF,TGTGCCATCAGTGAGGGGTCGGGGTACGAGCAGTACTTC
NA,TRBD2,TRBJ2-3,TRBV9,CASTGGGRTDTQYF,TGTGCCAGCACCGGGGGGGGCAGAACAGATACGCAGTATTTT
NA,NA,TRBJ1-1,TRBV3-1,CASSRTENTEAFF,TGTGCCAGCAGCCGGACGGAAAACACTGAAGCTTTCTTT